Included here is one TCR beta chain sequence, with context. Its recognized antigen is unknown. No base quality values were provided; no much bigger clone lies one nucleotide off. Library prep was done by PCR. TCR sequencing of DNA from cultured CD4+ T cells used the Oncomine TCR Beta short-read assay at the Johns Hopkins FTIC core. The QIAamp micro DNA kit was used to extract genomic DNA from the cultured CD4+ T cells. Oncomine TCR Beta libraries from cultured CD4+ T cells were pooled with unique dual indexes and sequenced on an Illumina iSeq 100. The paper's data handling went like this. Non-productive sequences were removed, and CDR3s not starting with C, not ending with F or W, or shorter than 7 amino acids were discarded. The MANAFEST web application was used to identify antigen-specific clonotypes by comparing peptide-stimulated wells against reference wells and other culture wells. For a clone to be called positive, the clone needed an FDR below 0.05, an odds ratio above 5, and a productive frequency above 0.1% in at least two of three replicate wells. Clonotypes that were significantly expanded in both SARS-CoV-2 spike wells and at least one common cold coronavirus spike condition were defined as cross-reactive. Similarity between CDR3 sequences was evaluated in R version 3.6.1 using Levenshtein distances (stringdist) and unrooted phylogenetic trees (ape). TCRdb's own reprocessing of the public reads used fastp at Q25 and MiXCR and kept productive beta chains. A single entry per CDR3 protein holds the most common genes and DNA from its merged rows. These V and J calls derive from TCRdb rather than the authors' analysis. In all, the sample holds 20,000 to 25,000 distinct CDR3 sequences, and around 60% of those were seen once. Approximately 12% of the sample rests with the top ten.

The intended sense of this specimen's treatment or condition label: roughly 10-day PBMC culture with coronavirus spike peptide pools or control peptides (ViraFEST assay). To expand antigen-specific T cells with peptide pools and then pick out the expanded clonotypes through TCR sequencing, the study relied on the ViraFEST assay. Healthy vaccine recipients had no prior SARS-CoV-2 infection, confirmed by negative nucleocapsid antibody tests before and after vaccination. PBMCs were cultured at fewer than 2.5 million per well in IMDM supplemented with approximately 5% human AB serum and around 10 IU/ml IL-2, with about 10 ug/ml peptide pools added. On days 3 and 7, half of the culture medium was replaced with fresh IL-2-containing medium. After approximately 10 days of culture, CD4+ T cells were isolated by negative selection using the EasySep CD4+ T cell isolation kit. PBMCs were separated from whole blood using Ficoll-Paque Plus gradient centrifugation and then either used fresh or cryopreserved at -140C. Culture conditions were generally each tested in triplicate wells.

This specimen belongs to a study of vaccination and CD4 T cells after COVID-19 (dated by TCRdb to between 2021 and 2023). Context from the whole study: In the convalescent cohort there were six males and four females, among whom were two Hispanic individuals, seven Caucasians, two Asians and one multiracial person. The spike-specific CD4+ TCR repertoire was compared before and after mRNA vaccination in approximately 9 COVID-19 convalescent patients and several infection-naive healthy vaccine recipients. Participants got two doses of the Pfizer-BioNTech BNT162b2 vaccine (n=8) or two doses of the Moderna mRNA-1273 vaccine (n=2). Control cultures used a CEFX viral epitope pool as positive control, an HIV-1 Nef peptide pool as negative control, or no peptide. Post-COVID blood samples were collected from convalescent patients a median of approximately 93 days after diagnosis, with a range of about 30 to 170 days. Culture stimuli were overlapping spike peptide pools from SARS-CoV-2 and from the common cold coronaviruses HCoV-NL63, HCoV-OC43 and HCoV-229E. Post-vaccine blood samples were obtained a median of roughly 75 days after the second vaccine dose, with a range of roughly 13 to 250 days. Overall results and qualifications from the work: An increase in the median number of SARS-CoV-2-reactive clonotypes from more than 20 after infection to approximately 41 after vaccination was observed, but the change was not found to be significant. Among convalescent patients, a median about 90% of the SARS-CoV-2-reactive clones seen after vaccination appeared only after vaccination, which suggests priming specific to the vaccine. The study included relatively few convalescent patients and did not analyze early timepoints after natural infection. Of the vaccine-specific clones in convalescent patients, 304 of 307, or nearly all, reacted only to SARS-CoV-2 spike and did not cross-react with common cold coronaviruses.

The germline V gene encodes CDR1 MNHEY and CDR2 SVGAGI. Trimming takes 2 bases from V and 0 bases from J, and the germline ends sit 7 bases apart. Counted from cysteine to phenylalanine, this CDR3 has 15 amino acids. The retained sequence is limited to the CDR3, 45 bases, with the frame set at the first base. The chain is made from TRBV6-5 and TRBJ2-2; the D gene is perhaps TRBD2, on 5 matching bases. The receptor comes from a human donor who received a COVID-19 vaccine. The sample consisted of CD4+ T cells from blood, cultured in vitro, taken after SARS-CoV-2 vaccination. The CDR3 sequence is CASSYRTPNTGELFF. The sequenced DNA is TGTGCCAGCAGTTACCGGACTCCGAACACCGGGGAGCTGTTTTTT.